A selection of T cell receptor beta chains follows, all from one sample in a study of shared clonotypes between healthy human individuals. Assay used: immunoSEQ multiplex PCR; TCRdb lists only in-frame clones, some missing. The data show almost 700,000 clones, with approximately 90% seen just once and about a quarter held by the top ten. What was sequenced was naive CD8+ T cells sorted from blood. Receptors were obtained from a man aged 30 to 45 in good health. The CDR3 runs from the conserved cysteine through the conserved F or W. Fields, in order: D gene, J gene, CDR3 length, clone size, V gene, CDR3 protein. D genes are given only for firm matches. Expanded clones are given a class, and other clones once, few, many or no size at all.

TRBD1 TRBJ2-7 16 . TRBV10-3 CAISEMYGQGTVEQYF
. TRBJ1-1 14 . TRBV5-6 CASSPLEGVTEAFF
. TRBJ2-2 13 . TRBV29-1 CSVEREHTGELFF
. TRBJ2-7 17 . TRBV10-3 CAISDRVTHKASYEQYF
TRBD1 TRBJ2-7 12 once TRBV5-1 CASNGQAYEQYF
. TRBJ2-7 12 . TRBV2 CASTGKRYEQYF
. TRBJ1-4 13 . TRBV10-3 CATHEATNEKLFF
TRBD2 TRBJ2-1 14 . TRBV27 CASSPLAENNEQFF
. TRBJ2-7 13 once TRBV6-5 CASSYLGLGEQYF
. TRBJ2-2 13 . TRBV29-1 CSVGGPDTGELFF
. TRBJ2-7 15 . TRBV11-3 CAVRGSEAGSYEQYF
. TRBJ1-5 14 . TRBV6-5 CASSPGGASQPQHF